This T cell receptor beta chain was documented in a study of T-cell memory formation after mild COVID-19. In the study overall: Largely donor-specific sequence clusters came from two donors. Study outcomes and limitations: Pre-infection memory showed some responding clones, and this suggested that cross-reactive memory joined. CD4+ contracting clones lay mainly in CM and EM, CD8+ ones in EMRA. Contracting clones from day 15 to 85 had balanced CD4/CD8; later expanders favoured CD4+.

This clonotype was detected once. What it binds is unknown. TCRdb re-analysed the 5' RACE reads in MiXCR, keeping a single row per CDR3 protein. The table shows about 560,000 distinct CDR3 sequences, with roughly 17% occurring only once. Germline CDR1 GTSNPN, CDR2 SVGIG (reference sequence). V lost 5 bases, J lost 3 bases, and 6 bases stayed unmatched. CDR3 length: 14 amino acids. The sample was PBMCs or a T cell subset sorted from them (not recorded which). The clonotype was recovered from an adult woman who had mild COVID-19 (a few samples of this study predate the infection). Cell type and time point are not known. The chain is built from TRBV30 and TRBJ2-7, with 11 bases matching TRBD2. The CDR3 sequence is CAWSVAGGLYEQYF. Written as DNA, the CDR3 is TGTGCCTGGTCCGTAGCGGGAGGGCTCTACGAGCAGTACTTC.